The next 27 T cell receptor beta chains were all read from a single sample in a study of low-dose radiotherapy and immunotherapy resistance in tumors. Time point in this sample: before trial treatment. Both TCRalpha and TCRbeta chains were reverse transcribed with V-gene-specific primers. Over approximately 20 PCR cycles, TCRs were amplified from a constant-region primer and V-primer adapter. From the reads, TCRdb called clonotypes with MiXCR, one entry per CDR3 protein. The sample has some 39,000 distinct CDR3 sequences, 30% to 35% seen once. The sequences come from PBMCs, collected before treatment. The receptors come from a male donor with gallbladder cancer.

Only one count was recorded for this clonotype. The V gene is TRBV29-1, the J gene TRBJ2-7, with 8 bases identical to TRBD1. Germline loops: CDR1 SQVTM, CDR2 ANQGSEA. CDR3 length: 15 amino acids. The V segment lost 0 bases and the J segment 1 base; nucleotides outside the gene matches: 5. The DNA of the CDR3 is TGCAGCGTTGAAGAGACAGGGGCTCCATCCTACGAGCAGTACTTC. It is translated as CSVEETGAPSYEQYF.

This clonotype showed up many times. In nucleotides, the CDR3 is TGCGCCAGCAGCCAGCCCTCCGGAGTCACAGATACGCAGTATTTT. Protein product: CASSQPSGVTDTQYF. The chain joins TRBV4-1 to TRBJ2-3; D gene unclear. V lost 3 bases and J 2 bases, leaving 12 bases between the germline ends. CDR1 and CDR2 (germline): MGHRA, YSYEKL. CDR3 size: 15 residues.

This clonotype occurred many times. This rearrangement joins TRBV5-1 to TRBJ2-3, with 10 bases fitting TRBD2. Germline assignment: CDR1 SGHRS and CDR2 YFSETQ. The CDR3 loop spans 14 amino acids. Germline trimming cut 4 bases from V and 3 bases from J; bases unmatched to any gene: 2. CDR3 in amino acids: CASSPGLATDTQYF. CDR3 DNA: TGCGCCAGCAGCCCGGGACTAGCGACAGATACGCAGTATTTT.

As regards this clonotype: A far larger clone is one nucleotide away, so this likely arose from a read error. The chain employs TRBV13 and TRBJ1-2; the D is unclear. The CDR3 covers 11 residues. CDR1 is PRHDT and CDR2 is FYEKMQ in the germline V gene (reference sequence). Trimming removed 6 bases from V and 9 bases from J, with 11 bases in between. This CDR3 reads CASSLGKSYTF. The CDR3 DNA is TGTGCCAGCAGTCTTGGTAAGAGCTACACCTTC.

There are many counts of this clonotype. This chain uses TRBV6-2 or TRBV6-3 with TRBJ2-1; 7 bases map to TRBD2. Germline CDR1 and CDR2: MNHEY and SVGEGT. This CDR3 has 17 residues. The junction had 6 bases not matched to a gene; V was cut back by 0 bases and J by 1 base. The CDR3, as DNA: TGTGCCAGCAGTTACTCCGGACTAGTCTTGTCCTACAATGAGCAGTTCTTC. It is translated as CASSYSGLVLSYNEQFF.

V and J are TRBV6-8 and TRBJ1-2, with 11 positions matching TRBD1. The V gene end was trimmed by 4 bases and the J gene end by 0 bases; junction bases not matched to a gene: 4. Germline CDR1 reads MNHGY; CDR2 reads SAAAGT. The CDR3 totals 16 residues. CDR3: CASSFGQGATNYGYTF. CDR3 coding DNA: TGTGCCAGCAGTTTTGGACAGGGGGCAACTAACTATGGCTACACCTTC.

Details on this clonotype: With a far larger clone one base away, a read error is the likely cause. The conserved closing phenylalanine or tryptophan is absent in this CDR3, likely reflecting a read error. The V and J genes are TRBV4-2 and TRBJ2-5; TRBD1 matches 8 bases. CDR3 length: 14 amino acids. CDR1 is LGHNA, CDR2 YNFKEQ, per germline. V lost 3 bases and J lost 2; bases outside the gene matches: 2. The CDR3 sequence: CASSQTGVQETQYS. The CDR3 DNA follows: TGTGCCAGCAGCCAGACAGGGGTTCAAGAGACCCAGTACTCC.

About this clonotype: Since a far larger clone is one base different, this is likely a read error. The chain employs TRBV5-1 and TRBJ2-5; 7 bases agree with TRBD2. CDR3 size: 16 residues. V lost 6 bases to trimming and J lost 11 bases; unmatched junction nucleotides: 22. Germline CDR1 reads SGHRS; CDR2 reads YFSETQ. The CDR3 region has the DNA TGCGCCAGCAAGCCCCGCACGGGAGGCGAATACAATGAGCAGTACTTC. Translating gives CASKPRTGGEYNEQYF.

The chain links TRBV7-9 to TRBJ2-4; 8 bases map to TRBD2. The CDR3 is 14 residues long. The V gene's germline CDR1 is SEHNR and CDR2 FQNEAQ (reference sequence). With 3 bases clipped from V and 8 bases from J, the junction kept 6 bases outside the gene matches. CDR3 DNA: TGTGCCAGCAGCTTTTATAGCGGGACGGACATTCAGTACTTC. Translating gives CASSFYSGTDIQYF.

V is TRBV23-1 and J is TRBJ2-1; 11 bases are a match to TRBD2. TRBV23-1 belongs to the ORF category, with a function that is uncertain. This CDR3 has 21 residues. V was clipped by 9 bases and J by 2 bases; unmatched bases: 24. In nucleotides, the CDR3 is TGCGCCAGTTTTAATTCGGAAGAACTAGCGGGAGAAAGGGAAACCTACAATGAGCAGTTCTTC. It yields the protein CASFNSEELAGERETYNEQFF.

This clonotype was counted a few times. The V and J genes are TRBV24-1 and TRBJ1-1; TRBD1 matches at 10 bases. The CDR3 is made up of 15 amino acids. V shed 4 bases and J 9 bases; nucleotides not matched to a gene: 10. Germline-derived CDR1 and CDR2 are KGHDR and SFDVKD. CDR3 loop: CATSDHAGTGEQAFF. CDR3 DNA sequence: TGTGCCACCAGTGACCATGCCGGGACAGGGGAGCAAGCTTTCTTT.

On this clonotype itself: It differs at one base from a far larger clone, so likely a read error. V gene TRBV4-2 combines with J gene TRBJ2-1; D not resolved. The germline CDR1 and CDR2 sequences are LGHNA and YNFKEQ. This CDR3 is built from 12 residues. With 2 bases removed from V and 10 bases from J, the gap between germline ends came to 9 bases. CDR3: CASSQNYGEQFF. The CDR3 DNA reads as TGTGCCAGCAGCCAAAATTACGGCGAGCAGTTCTTC.

This clonotype has just a few counts. This rearrangement joins TRBV7-2 to TRBJ2-5, with D hard to call. Trimming took off 2 bases at V and 6 bases at J, with 4 bases between the two ends. CDR3 length equals 11 residues. Looked up from germline, CDR1 is SGHTA and CDR2 is FQGNSA. The CDR3 here is CASSLIQTQYF. The CDR3 nucleotides are TGTGCCAGCAGCTTAATACAGACCCAGTACTTC.

In this sample, this clonotype turned up once. CDR3 sequence reads: CASIKAGGLNEQFF. The CDR3 DNA sequence: TGCGCCAGCATCAAAGCGGGAGGGCTCAATGAGCAGTTCTTC. The V and J genes are TRBV5-1 and TRBJ2-1; TRBD2 matches 10 bases. The CDR3 loop spans 14 amino acids. Germline lookup yields CDR1 SGHRS and CDR2 YFSETQ. V lost 6 bases to trimming and J lost 6 bases; unmatched junction nucleotides: 6.

This clonotype ranks as medium-sized. The CDR3 nucleotides are TGTGCCAGCAGTGAAGGGGGGCCGAACACTGAAGCTTTCTTT. Its translation is CASSEGGPNTEAFF. The V gene is TRBV6-1, the J gene TRBJ1-1; D is perhaps TRBD1 (6 bases). CDR1 is MNHNS and CDR2 is SASEGT in the germline V gene. There are 14 residues in the CDR3. V dropped 1 base and J dropped 1 base, with 7 bases sitting between them.

Remarks on this clonotype: A far larger clone is one base from this, pointing to a likely read error. This chain uses TRBV5-1 with TRBJ2-7; 7 bases are a match to TRBD1. The CDR3 extends over 12 amino acids. The V gene's germline CDR1 is SGHRS and CDR2 YFSETQ. The CDR3 DNA reads TGTGCCAGCAGCCACAGGGGATACGAGCAGTACTTC. The encoded protein is CASSHRGYEQYF.

There are many counts of this clonotype. This rearrangement joins TRBV19 to TRBJ1-6; no definite D call. Trimming removed 7 bases from V and 11 bases from J, with 12 bases in between. The CDR3 contains 12 residues. Germline V gives CDR1 LNHDA, CDR2 SQIVND (reference sequence). The CDR3 DNA is TGTGCCAGTATGACGGCCCCGGCACCCCTCCACTTT. Translated, it gives CASMTAPAPLHF.

This clonotype has a count of ten or more. The V and J genes are TRBV5-8 and TRBJ2-1; TRBD1 agrees at 8 bases. The CDR3 extends over 16 amino acids. Unmatched junction bases numbered 9, after V lost 4 bases and J lost 3 bases. Germline assignment: CDR1 SGHTS and CDR2 YDEGEE. DNA for the CDR3: TGTGCCAGCAGCCCCTGGACAGGGTCCCTCTACAATGAGCAGTTCTTC. This gives the protein CASSPWTGSLYNEQFF.

This clonotype was counted ten times or more. The chain recombines TRBV19 with TRBJ2-3; no clear D. This CDR3 spans 14 amino acids. Trimming removed 5 bases at V and 0 bases at J, with 9 bases between. Germline V gene lookup returns CDR1 LNHDA and CDR2 SQIVND (reference sequence). The CDR3 region has the DNA TGTGCCAGTAGTGCAAAACAGAGCACAGATACGCAGTATTTT. Its protein product is CASSAKQSTDTQYF.

The chain's CDR3 is CASSLTSGGYEQYF. The CDR3 DNA reads as TGCGCCAGCAGCTTGACTTCAGGGGGGTACGAGCAGTACTTC. This chain links TRBV5-1 with TRBJ2-7; maybe TRBD1 (7 bases). V was cut by 1 base and J by 4 bases, with 12 bases left in between. This CDR3 spans 14 amino acids. Germline V gene sequence: CDR1 SGHRS, CDR2 YFSETQ.

This clonotype was seen a handful of times. J is TRBJ1-4 and V is TRBV27; no clear D gene. Per germline, CDR1 MNHEY and CDR2 SMNVEV (reference sequence). Trimming took 6 bases from V and 0 from J, leaving 11 bases between them. The CDR3 sequence is 15 residues long. The CDR3 is CASRIYGATNEKLFF. In DNA, the CDR3 is TGTGCCAGCAGGATTTACGGGGCAACTAATGAAAAACTGTTTTTT.

This chain connects TRBV7-9 to TRBJ2-3; possible D gene TRBD2, 5 bases. V shed 6 bases and J shed 3 bases, with 16 bases lying between them. The CDR3 loop spans 15 amino acids. CDR1 is SEHNR and CDR2 is FQNEAQ in the germline V gene (reference sequence). As DNA, the CDR3 is TGTGCCAGCAGTTTTAGATCTCCGGGAACAGATACGCAGTATTTT. Residues: CASSFRSPGTDTQYF. The full variable domain, with the rest looked up from reference TRBV7-9 and TRBJ2-3, is DTGVSQNPRHKITKRGQNVTFRCDPISEHNRLYWYRQTLGQGPEFLTYFQNEAQLEKSRLLSDRFSAERPKGSFSTLEIQRTEQGDSAMYLCASSFRSPGTDTQYFGPGTRLTVL.

There are many counts of this clonotype. This chain uses TRBV11-1 with TRBJ1-6; TRBD1 might be the D (5 bases). Germline V gives CDR1 SGHAT, CDR2 FQDESV (reference sequence). The V and J ends lost 5 bases and 5 bases respectively, with 10 bases between them. This CDR3 region has 14 residues. The CDR3 is CASSRKGNNSPLHF. The CDR3 DNA sequence: TGTGCCAGCAGCCGCAAGGGGAATAATTCACCCCTCCACTTT. The whole variable domain, remainder taken from reference TRBV11-1 and TRBJ1-6, is EAEVAQSPRYKITEKSQAVAFWCDPISGHATLYWYRQILGQGPELLVQFQDESVVDDSQLPKDRFSAERLKGVDSTLKIQPAELGDSAMYLCASSRKGNNSPLHFGNGTRLTVT.

This clonotype was seen at least ten times. The chain has TRBV6-6 and TRBJ2-7, with 10 bases matching TRBD2. The CDR3 consists of 14 residues. Germline V gene lookup returns CDR1 MNHNY and CDR2 SVGAGI (reference sequence). The ends lost 6 bases at V and 2 bases at J; junction bases unmatched: 4. CDR3 protein: CASSRTSGPYEQYF. DNA for the CDR3: TGTGCCAGCAGCCGGACTAGCGGCCCCTACGAGCAGTACTTC.

This clonotype is medium-sized (0.01 to 0.1%) within its sample. The chain combines TRBV27 with TRBJ1-2; TRBD1 agrees at 7 bases. Germline loops: CDR1 MNHEY, CDR2 SMNVEV (reference sequence). This CDR3 region has 12 residues. V shed 7 bases, J shed 6 bases, and the junction held 5 bases outside the gene matches. CDR3 sequence: CASTPTGDGYTF. The CDR3, as DNA: TGTGCCAGCACCCCCACAGGGGATGGCTACACCTTC.

This clonotype was seen many times. The chain employs TRBV7-2 and TRBJ1-1, with D perhaps TRBD1 (5 bases). V was clipped by 5 bases and J by 1 base, with 8 bases between them. CDR3 size: 13 residues. Germline V lookup: CDR1 SGHTA, CDR2 FQGNSA. This chain's CDR3 is CASSPGQNTEAFF. The DNA of the CDR3 is TGTGCCAGCAGCCCCGGACAGAACACTGAAGCTTTCTTT.

This clonotype was counted ten times or more. The V gene is TRBV18, the J gene TRBJ2-2; 8 nucleotides agree with TRBD2. Looked up from germline, CDR1 is KGHSH and CDR2 is LQKENI. The CDR3 has 17 residues. Losses at the gene ends were 2 bases for V and 2 bases for J; bases not matched to a gene: 7. CDR3 sequence reads: CASSPAAGGPNTGELFF. Written as DNA, the CDR3 is TGTGCCAGCTCACCAGCGGCGGGGGGACCCAACACCGGGGAGCTGTTTTTT.